This entry is about one T cell receptor beta chain. What it recognizes is unknown. These data are taken from a study of shared clonotypes between healthy human individuals. Study at large: The cohort comprised a couple of women and a few men. Their ages spanned 18 to 49 years.

CDR1 MDHEN and CDR2 SYDVKM come from the germline V gene. The CDR3 runs 15 residues. With V trimmed by 3 bases and J by 7 bases, 9 bases remained unmatched. The method was immunoSEQ multiplex PCR; TCRdb's version includes in-frame clones alone and lacks a portion of them. Here the sample spans under 850,000 clones, 80% to 95% being singletons. Study-wide results and limits: The authors expected sequencing depth to affect clonotype sharing among donors. Of the naive CD4 clonotypes, 4% to 5% were shared across several donors. Larger estimated richness was generally recorded for naive subsets relative to memory subsets.

Selected positively for CCR7 and CD45RO-negative, naive CD8 cells excluded terminally differentiated effector memory CD45RA+ cells. Sequencing was carried out using naive CD8+ T cells sorted from blood. The sequence was collected from a man younger than 40 in good health. V is TRBV28 and J is TRBJ2-1, with TRBD2 matching 7 bases. CDR3 residues: CASSLAGEPGNEQFF. DNA of the CDR3: TGTGCCAGCAGTTTGGCGGGAGAGCCGGGGAATGAGCAGTTCTTC.